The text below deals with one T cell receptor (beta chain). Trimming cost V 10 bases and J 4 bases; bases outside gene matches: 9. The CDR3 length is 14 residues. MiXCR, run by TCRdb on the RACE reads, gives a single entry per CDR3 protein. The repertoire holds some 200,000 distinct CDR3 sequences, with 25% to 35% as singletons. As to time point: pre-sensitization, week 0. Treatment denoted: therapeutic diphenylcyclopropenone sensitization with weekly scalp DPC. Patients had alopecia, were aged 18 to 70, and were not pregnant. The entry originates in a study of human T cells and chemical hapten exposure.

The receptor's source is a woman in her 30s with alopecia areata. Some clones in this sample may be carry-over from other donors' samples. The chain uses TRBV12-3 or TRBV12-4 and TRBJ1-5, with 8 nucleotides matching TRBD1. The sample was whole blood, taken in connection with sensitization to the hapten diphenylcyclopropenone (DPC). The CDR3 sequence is CANTPGQVNQPQHF. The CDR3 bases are TGTGCCAACACGCCGGGACAGGTAAATCAGCCCCAGCATTTT.